Below are 22 T cell receptor beta chains sequenced from a single sample in a study of blood T cell repertoires in COVID-19. Sequenced by immunoSEQ multiplex PCR; TCRdb stores in-frame clones only, minus some. Of 200,000 to 250,000 clones listed, about 83% are singletons. The sequencing input was PBMCs or T cells enriched from blood (not recorded which). These receptors were taken from a woman aged 40 to 55 who had recovered from COVID-19.

J is TRBJ1-2 and V is TRBV30; possibly TRBD1 for D (6 bases). Trimming stripped 3 bases from V and 3 bases from J, with 23 bases between. The V gene's germline CDR1 is GTSNPN and CDR2 SVGIG (reference sequence). The CDR3 has 17 amino acids. CDR3 sequence (DNA): TGTGCCTGGAGGCCCGGGACACCCCGGGCCTTGTACTATGGCTACACCTTC. Amino acids: CAWRPGTPRALYYGYTF.

The gene calls are TRBV18 and TRBJ2-7; D is unresolved. This CDR3 has 14 amino acids. In germline, CDR1 is KGHSH, CDR2 LQKENI. Deletions cut 2 bases from V and 0 bases from J, with 8 bases between. The CDR3 sequence is CASSPGPGSYEQYV. The CDR3 DNA is TGTGCCAGCTCACCAGGGCCTGGCTCCTACGAGCAGTACGTC.

This clone was counted only a few times. The chain is built from TRBV2 and TRBJ1-4; D is unclear. Per the germline V gene, CDR1 is SNHLY and CDR2 is FYNNEI. The CDR3 contains 14 residues. Trimming took 7 bases from V and 4 from J, leaving 13 bases between them. The CDR3 DNA reads TGTGCCAGCACCCCGAGCGGGCATAATGAAAAACTGTTTTTT. Its translation is CASTPSGHNEKLFF.

V and J are TRBV4-1 and TRBJ2-4, with D perhaps TRBD1 (6 bases). The V end lost 4 bases, the J end lost 6 bases, and 19 bases lay between the germline ends. CDR3 size: 16 residues. CDR1 is MGHRA, CDR2 YSYEKL, per germline. The CDR3 sequence: CASSLIPWGLRNIQYF. As DNA, the CDR3 is TGCGCCAGCAGCCTCATACCGTGGGGGCTGCGAAACATTCAGTACTTC.

V gene TRBV5-1 combines with J gene TRBJ1-1; 9 positions match TRBD1. The germline gives CDR1 SGHRS, CDR2 YFSETQ. V lost 4 bases, J lost 1 base, and 2 bases stayed unmatched. This CDR3 is built from 14 residues. CDR3 protein: CASSHRGPNTEAFF. CDR3 nucleotides: TGCGCCAGCAGCCACAGGGGGCCGAACACTGAAGCTTTCTTT. The variable domain in full, with the rest retrieved from reference TRBV5-1 and TRBJ1-1, is KAGVTQTPRYLIKTRGQQVTLSCSPISGHRSVSWYQQTPGQGLQFLFEYFSETQRNKGNFPGRFSGRQFSNSRSEMNVSTLELGDSALYLCASSHRGPNTEAFFGQGTRLTVV.

J is TRBJ2-5 and V is TRBV30, with D possibly matching TRBD2 (6 bases). V dropped 3 bases and J dropped 2 bases, with 19 bases sitting between them. CDR3 length: 16 residues. Germline lookup yields CDR1 GTSNPN and CDR2 SVGIG (reference sequence). For the CDR3, the DNA is TGTGCCTGGAGCGCCAGTAGGGTTGGAGGGCAAGAGACCCAGTACTTC. Translating it yields CAWSASRVGGQETQYF.

The V and J genes are TRBV5-1 and TRBJ1-4, with unresolved D. Germline lookup yields CDR1 SGHRS and CDR2 YFSETQ. CDR3 size: 15 residues. Trimming stripped 4 bases from V and 2 bases from J, with 12 bases between. CDR3 protein: CASSGSWSTNEKLFF. In DNA, the CDR3 is TGCGCCAGCAGCGGCAGCTGGAGCACTAATGAAAAACTGTTTTTT.

The chain couples TRBV7-2 to TRBJ2-5; D is possibly TRBD1 (6 bases). Trimming removed 1 base at V and 2 bases at J, with 11 bases between. Germline CDR1 SGHTA, CDR2 FQGNSA. This CDR3 has 15 residues. CDR3 in amino acids: CASSLGGTHQETQYF. As DNA, the CDR3 is TGTGCCAGCAGCTTAGGAGGGACACATCAAGAGACCCAGTACTTC.

The rearrangement uses TRBV29-1 and TRBJ1-5; D ambiguous. Trimming left V 4 bases short and J 5 bases short, with 12 bases between. This CDR3 is 13 amino acids long. Per the germline V gene, CDR1 is SQVTM and CDR2 is ANQGSEA. The CDR3 nucleotides are TGCAGCGTTGTGGCCCGCGGGGATCAGCCCCAGCATTTT. Translated: CSVVARGDQPQHF.

V gene TRBV6-5 combines with J gene TRBJ1-2; D remains unclear. Germline CDR1 is MNHEY and CDR2 is SVGAGI. The CDR3 extends over 14 amino acids. V dropped 8 bases and J dropped 7 bases, with 20 bases sitting between them. CDR3 DNA sequence: TGTGCCAGCTCCGGTTCCCTCTGGGCCTCTGGCTACACCTTC. It encodes CASSGSLWASGYTF.

This sequence joins TRBV28 and TRBJ2-7; TRBD2 agrees at 10 bases. Per the germline V gene, CDR1 is MDHEN and CDR2 is SYDVKM. V was clipped by 6 bases and J by 6 bases; unmatched bases: 8. The CDR3 sequence is 14 residues long. The DNA for the CDR3 is TGTGCCAGCAGGCTACTAGCGGGGCCGGGCGAGCAGTACTTC. Its protein product is CASRLLAGPGEQYF.

V is TRBV18 and J is TRBJ2-1; TRBD2 agrees at 11 bases. Trimming removed 2 bases from V and 12 bases from J; junction bases left unmatched: 9. The CDR3 is 15 residues long. Germline values: CDR1 KGHSH, CDR2 LQKENI. The CDR3 spells CASSPVSGRAGAQFF. CDR3 in DNA: TGTGCCAGCTCACCAGTTAGCGGGAGGGCCGGGGCGCAGTTCTTC.

The chain is built from TRBV5-4 and TRBJ2-1; TRBD2 aligns across 9 bases. V lost 0 bases and J lost 7; bases outside the gene matches: 11. The CDR3 spans 17 residues. Germline CDR1 SGHNT, CDR2 YYREEE (reference sequence). As DNA, the CDR3 is TGTGCCAGCAGCTTGGTGGTTAGGGCTAGCGGGATAAATGAGCAGTTCTTC. Translated, it gives CASSLVVRASGINEQFF.

The CDR3 coding sequence is TGTGCCAGCAGTTACTCGCCGGGACAAAATTCACCCCTCCACTTT. Protein: CASSYSPGQNSPLHF. J is TRBJ1-6 and V is TRBV6-5; D perhaps matches TRBD1 (6 bases). Trimming left V 0 bases short and J 7 bases short, with 10 bases between. This CDR3 is built from 15 residues. Germline CDR1 reads MNHEY; CDR2 reads SVGAGI.

This clone was counted once. V usage is TRBV29-1 and J usage is TRBJ2-4; possible D gene TRBD1, 6 bases. This CDR3 has 14 amino acids. CDR1 SQVTM and CDR2 ANQGSEA come from the germline V gene. Trimming stripped 8 bases from V and 6 bases from J, with 20 bases between. CDR3 DNA: TGCAGCCCGCACGGCAGGGGTGTCACAAACATTCAGTACTTC. Amino acid sequence: CSPHGRGVTNIQYF.

The chain combines TRBV5-1 with TRBJ2-1; D gene ambiguous. The CDR3 has 15 residues. V lost 0 bases and J 0 bases, leaving 7 bases between the germline ends. The V gene's germline CDR1 is SGHRS and CDR2 YFSETQ. Written as DNA, the CDR3 is TGCGCCAGCAGCTTGGCCCCTAGCTCCTACAATGAGCAGTTCTTC. Amino acid sequence: CASSLAPSSYNEQFF. The variable domain in full, with the rest retrieved from reference TRBV5-1 and TRBJ2-1, is KAGVTQTPRYLIKTRGQQVTLSCSPISGHRSVSWYQQTPGQGLQFLFEYFSETQRNKGNFPGRFSGRQFSNSRSEMNVSTLELGDSALYLCASSLAPSSYNEQFFGPGTRLTVL.

This clone was seen more than once but under ten times. The V gene is TRBV21-1, the J gene TRBJ2-2; the D segment call TRBD1 is taken from the table without a DNA check. TRBV21-1 is a pseudogene. This CDR3 has 16 residues. Here the CDR3 reads CASSKGQGPRTGELFF. As DNA, the CDR3 is TGTGCCAGCAGCAAAGGGCAGGGGCCGAGGACCGGGGAGCTGTTTTTT.

A word on this clone: The sample contains more than one DNA sequence encoding this CDR3. The chain links TRBV11-3 to TRBJ1-1; no definite D call. The ends were cut back, 6 bases at V and 4 bases at J, with 12 bases in the middle. The CDR3 is 13 residues long. From germline, CDR1 is SGHNT and CDR2 YENEEA. The chain's CDR3 is CASSPRSGTEAFF. The CDR3 DNA reads TGTGCCAGCAGTCCTCGTTCGGGCACTGAAGCTTTCTTT.

In its sample, this clone was seen a few times. The chain uses TRBV10-3 and TRBJ1-1, with TRBD1 matching 7 bases. V lost 2 bases, J lost 5 bases, and 11 bases stayed unmatched. The CDR3 runs to 16 residues. Germline V gives CDR1 ENHRY, CDR2 SYGVKD. CDR3: CAISEGRTGGWTEAFF. The CDR3 DNA is TGTGCCATCAGTGAGGGAAGGACAGGTGGGTGGACTGAAGCTTTCTTT.

The rearrangement joins TRBV7-3 to TRBJ2-2; 8 bases map to TRBD2. Germline CDR1 SGHTA, CDR2 FQGTGA. The CDR3 runs to 15 residues. V lost 5 bases to trimming and J lost 0 bases; unmatched junction nucleotides: 2. The CDR3 reads CASSRLATNTGELFF. CDR3 DNA sequence: TGTGCCAGCAGCCGACTAGCGACGAACACCGGGGAGCTGTTTTTT. The full variable domain, with the rest looked up from reference TRBV7-3 and TRBJ2-2, is GAGVSQTPSNKVTEKGKYVELRCDPISGHTALYWYRQSLGQGPEFLIYFQGTGAADDSGLPNDRFFAVRPEGSVSTLKIQRTERGDSAVYLCASSRLATNTGELFFGEGSRLTVL.

The chain couples TRBV10-3 to TRBJ2-7; 9 bases fit TRBD2. This CDR3 comprises 13 residues. Germline V CDR1 and CDR2: ENHRY, SYGVKD. The CDR3 DNA reads TGTGCCATATCTAGCGGGACGACCTATGAGCAGTACGTC. Protein sequence: CAISSGTTYEQYV.

This chain joins TRBV28 and TRBJ2-1; D may be TRBD1 (5 bases). This CDR3 spans 14 amino acids. From germline, CDR1 is MDHEN and CDR2 SYDVKM. V lost 2 bases and J lost 6, with 11 bases in between. Written as DNA, the CDR3 is TGTGCCAGCAGTTTACTCGTCAGGGCCAATGAGCAGTTCTTC. Amino acid sequence: CASSLLVRANEQFF.